Listed here are 9 T cell receptor beta chains from one sample, sequenced in a study of control samples from healthy donors and cancer patients. Clones were read by immunoSEQ multiplex PCR, and TCRdb kept only the in-frame ones, dropping some. The data hold 120,000 or so clones, with about 93% observed a single time. Sequenced material: blood. All receptors come from a man younger than 35 in good health.

The chain recombines TRBV27 with TRBJ1-1; TRBD1 is a possible D gene (5 bases). Between the trimmed V and J ends, which lost 10 bases and 3 bases, there was a span of 21 bases. The CDR3 totals 15 residues. Germline CDR1 reads MNHEY; CDR2 reads SMNVEV (reference sequence). The CDR3 sequence: CATKEPGPWDTEAFF. CDR3 bases: TGTGCCACCAAGGAACCGGGACCTTGGGACACTGAAGCTTTCTTT.

This CDR3 is CASSRGALAVREKLFF. CDR3 DNA sequence: TGTGCCAGCAGCCGGGGGGCTTTGGCAGTTAGGGAAAAACTGTTTTTT. V and J are TRBV13 and TRBJ1-4, with D possibly matching TRBD1 (6 bases). The CDR3 extends over 16 amino acids. Trimming pared 5 bases from V and 8 bases from J, leaving 21 bases between. From germline, CDR1 is PRHDT and CDR2 FYEKMQ (reference sequence).

CDR3 bases: TGTGCCAGCAGGCCTAGCGGAGGAAACACCGGGGAGCTGTTTTTT. Translating it yields CASRPSGGNTGELFF. V and J are TRBV27 and TRBJ2-2, with 7 bases matching TRBD2. The length of the CDR3 is 15 residues. V was clipped by 6 bases and J by 2 bases; unmatched bases: 6. The germline V gene has CDR1 MNHEY and CDR2 SMNVEV (reference sequence).

The J gene is TRBJ1-4, the V gene TRBV27; TRBD1 matches 10 bases. V was pared by 4 bases and J by 7 bases, with 6 bases of the junction left unmatched. This CDR3 contains 15 residues. CDR1 is MNHEY and CDR2 is SMNVEV in the germline V gene (reference sequence). CDR3 nucleotides: TGTGCCAGCAGTTCCGGGACAGGGGTAGGTGAAAAACTGTTTTTT. This sequence encodes CASSSGTGVGEKLFF. The full variable domain, rest sourced from reference TRBV27 and TRBJ1-4, is EAQVTQNPRYLITVTGKKLTVTCSQNMNHEYMSWYRQDPGLGLRQIYYSMNVEVTDKGDVPEGYKVSRKEKRNFPLILESPSPNQTSLYFCASSSGTGVGEKLFFGSGTQLSVL.

CDR3 region: CASSFSSLGVSGANVLTF. For the CDR3, the DNA is TGTGCCAGCAGTTTTTCGTCCTTGGGGGTCTCTGGGGCCAACGTCCTGACTTTC. V gene TRBV27 combines with J gene TRBJ2-6, with D perhaps given as TRBD1 or TRBD2 (5 bases each). Looked up from germline, CDR1 is MNHEY and CDR2 is SMNVEV (reference sequence). The CDR3 is 18 amino acids. The germline V and J ends were trimmed by 3 bases and 0 bases, with 15 bases remaining between them.

This rearrangement joins TRBV24-1 to TRBJ2-1, with TRBD2 identical over 7 bases. Germline CDR1 and CDR2: KGHDR and SFDVKD. After removal of 5 bases from V and 8 bases from J, the junction contained 8 bases not matched to a gene. There are 14 residues in the CDR3. CDR3 sequence: CATSGAGAADEQFF. The CDR3 DNA reads TGTGCCACCAGTGGTGCGGGAGCGGCGGATGAGCAGTTCTTC.

The chain joins TRBV27 to TRBJ2-7; 7 bases are a match to TRBD1. The CDR3 has 16 amino acids. J gave up 4 bases and V 4 bases, and 13 bases lay outside the gene matches. Germline values: CDR1 MNHEY, CDR2 SMNVEV (reference sequence). Written as DNA, the CDR3 is TGTGCCAGCAGTTCGTCAACGGGACAGCTGATATACGAGCAGTACTTC. Translating gives CASSSSTGQLIYEQYF.

The chain couples TRBV5-1 to TRBJ1-1; 11 bases match TRBD1. The CDR3 is made up of 14 amino acids. Germline-derived CDR1 and CDR2 are SGHRS and YFSETQ. The V gene end was trimmed by 3 bases and the J gene end by 4 bases; junction bases not matched to a gene: 2. The DNA of the CDR3 is TGCGCCAGCAGCTGGGGACAGGGGGGCACTGAAGCTTTCTTT. Translating it yields CASSWGQGGTEAFF. Based on the CDR3 plus reference TRBV5-1 and TRBJ1-1, the full variable domain is KAGVTQTPRYLIKTRGQQVTLSCSPISGHRSVSWYQQTPGQGLQFLFEYFSETQRNKGNFPGRFSGRQFSNSRSEMNVSTLELGDSALYLCASSWGQGGTEAFFGQGTRLTVV.

The DNA for the CDR3 is TGTGCCAGCAGGATCGACAGCTATAATTCACCCCTCCACTTT. Protein: CASRIDSYNSPLHF. This chain links TRBV6-5 with TRBJ1-6; a weak D match, TRBD1 (5 bases). Looked up from germline, CDR1 is MNHEY and CDR2 is SVGAGI. Trimming left V 6 bases short and J 3 bases short, with 9 bases between. CDR3 length equals 14 residues.